This T cell receptor (beta chain) was identified during a study of cytomegalovirus exposure and HLA in healthy donors. PCR amplification relied on 60 Vbeta primers (plus 13 Jbeta primers). The data were produced by immunoSEQ multiplex PCR, yet TCRdb's version contains in-frame clones alone and is incomplete. This repertoire comprises under 95,000 clones; its ten largest clones make up 3.8%. The V and J ends lost 2 bases and 6 bases respectively, with 14 bases between them. Germline CDR1 and CDR2: MNHNS and SASEGT. The CDR3 consists of 14 residues. Regarding this clone: Antigen specificity is unknown.

General study results and limits: There was a cluster of highly shared sequence variants that was likely a sequencing artifact. Rare sequences made up most TCRs, while some public TCRs were found in many donors. More clonal expansion characterized HLA-associated TCR beta chains than equally common others in a later analysis.

The receptor's source is a man aged 18 to 30 in good health and CMV-seropositive. The material sequenced was PBMCs. The gene calls are TRBV6-1 and TRBJ2-7, with D tentatively TRBD1 (5 bases). CDR3 in DNA: TGTGCCAGCAGTGAAAGCAGGGTATTCAGCGAGCAGTACTTC. Its translation: CASSESRVFSEQYF.